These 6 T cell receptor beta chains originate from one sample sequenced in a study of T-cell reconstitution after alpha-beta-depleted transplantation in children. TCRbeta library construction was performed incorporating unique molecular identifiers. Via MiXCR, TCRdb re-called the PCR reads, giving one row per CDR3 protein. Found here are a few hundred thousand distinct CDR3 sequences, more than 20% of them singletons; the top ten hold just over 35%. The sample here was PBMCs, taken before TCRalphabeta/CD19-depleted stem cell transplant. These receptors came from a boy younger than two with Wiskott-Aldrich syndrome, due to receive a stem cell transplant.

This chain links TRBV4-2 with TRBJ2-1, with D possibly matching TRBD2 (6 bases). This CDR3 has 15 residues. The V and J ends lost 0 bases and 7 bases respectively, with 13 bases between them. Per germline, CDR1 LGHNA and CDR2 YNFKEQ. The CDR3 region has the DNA TGTGCCAGCAGCCAAGATGGGGAGGTGGGGAATGAGCAGTTCTTC. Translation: CASSQDGEVGNEQFF.

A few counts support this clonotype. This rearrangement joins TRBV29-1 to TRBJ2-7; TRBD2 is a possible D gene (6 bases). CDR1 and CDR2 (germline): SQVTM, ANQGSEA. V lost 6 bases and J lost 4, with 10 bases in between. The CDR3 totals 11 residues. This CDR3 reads CSVDAGYEQYF. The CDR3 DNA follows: TGCAGCGTCGACGCGGGGTACGAGCAGTACTTC.

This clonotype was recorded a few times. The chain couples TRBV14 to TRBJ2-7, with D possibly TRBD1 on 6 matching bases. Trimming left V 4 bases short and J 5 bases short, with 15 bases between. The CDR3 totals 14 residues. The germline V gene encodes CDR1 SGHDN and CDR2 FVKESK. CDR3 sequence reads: CASSPLTGSDEQYF. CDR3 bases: TGTGCCAGCAGCCCGTTAACAGGGAGCGACGAGCAGTACTTC.

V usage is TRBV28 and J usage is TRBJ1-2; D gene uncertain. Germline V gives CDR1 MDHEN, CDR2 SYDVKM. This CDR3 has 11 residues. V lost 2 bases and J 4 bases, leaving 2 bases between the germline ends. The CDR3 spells CASSLSYGYTF. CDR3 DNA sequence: TGTGCCAGCAGTTTAAGCTATGGCTACACCTTC.

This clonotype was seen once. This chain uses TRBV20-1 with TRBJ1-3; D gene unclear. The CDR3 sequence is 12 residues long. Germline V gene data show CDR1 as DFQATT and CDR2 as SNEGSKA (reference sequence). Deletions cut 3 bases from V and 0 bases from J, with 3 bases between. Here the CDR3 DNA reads TGCAGTGCTAGCACCTCTGGAAACACCATATATTTT. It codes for CSASTSGNTIYF.

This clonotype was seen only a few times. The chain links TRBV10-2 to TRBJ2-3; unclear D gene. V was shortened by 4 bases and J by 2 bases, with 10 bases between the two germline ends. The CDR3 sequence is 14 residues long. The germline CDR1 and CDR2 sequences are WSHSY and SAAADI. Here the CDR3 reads CASSGSIATDTQYF. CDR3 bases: TGCGCCAGCAGTGGATCTATAGCCACAGATACGCAGTATTTT.